The 18 T cell receptor beta chains given below trace back to one sample, sequenced in a study of shared clonotypes between healthy human individuals. Using immunoSEQ multiplex PCR, the repertoire was profiled, and TCRdb retains in-frame clones only, with some absent. The repertoire includes some 790,000 clones, 72% of them detected once, and more than 1.5% sits in the top ten. Sequenced input: memory CD4+ T cells sorted from blood. Specified subset: CD45RA-negative fraction. These receptors were taken from a woman in her twenties or thirties in good health.

The V and J genes are TRBV7-7 and TRBJ2-1; D is possibly TRBD2 (6 bases). V lost 6 bases and J 3 bases, leaving 15 bases between the germline ends. Germline V gene lookup returns CDR1 SSHAT and CDR2 FNYEAQ (reference sequence). The CDR3 covers 15 residues. The CDR3 bases are TGTGCCAGCAGTACCGCGGCGGGAAACTACAATGAGCAGTTCTTC. Protein product: CASSTAAGNYNEQFF. Looking up the rest from reference TRBV7-7 and TRBJ2-1 gives the full variable domain: GAGVSQSPRYKVTKRGQDVTLRCDPISSHATLYWYQQALGQGPEFLTYFNYEAQPDKSGLPSDRFSAERPEGSISTLTIQRTEQRDSAMYRCASSTAAGNYNEQFFGPGTRLTVL.

In its sample, this clone was seen a few times. This chain links TRBV10-2 with TRBJ1-2; D is unresolved. The V end lost 0 bases, the J end lost 5 bases, and 19 bases lay between the germline ends. CDR1 and CDR2 from the germline V gene are WSHSY and SAAADI. The CDR3 runs to 17 residues. CDR3 protein: CASSESTYGISLYGYTF. CDR3 DNA: TGCGCCAGCAGTGAGTCGACATATGGCATCTCATTGTATGGCTACACCTTC.

The CDR3 spells CAWGRGMSSYNEQFF. Written as DNA, the CDR3 is TGTGCCTGGGGTCGCGGGATGAGCTCCTACAATGAGCAGTTCTTC. This sequence joins TRBV30 and TRBJ2-1, with D possibly matching TRBD2 (6 bases). V gave up 5 bases and J gave up 0 bases, with 14 bases separating them. Germline-derived CDR1 and CDR2 are GTSNPN and SVGIG (reference sequence). The CDR3 consists of 15 residues.

J is TRBJ2-3 and V is TRBV11-2; 13 bases are a match to TRBD2. Germline values: CDR1 SGHAT, CDR2 FQNNGV. V gave up 0 bases and J gave up 3 bases; unmatched junction bases: 3. This CDR3 region has 17 residues. CDR3 nucleotide sequence: TGTGCCAGCAGCTTAGACCAACTAGCGGGAGGGACAGATACGCAGTATTTT. Protein: CASSLDQLAGGTDTQYF. The complete variable domain, with remaining parts taken from reference TRBV11-2 and TRBJ2-3, reads EAGVAQSPRYKIIEKRQSVAFWCNPISGHATLYWYQQILGQGPKLLIQFQNNGVVDDSQLPKDRFSAERLKGVDSTLKIQPAKLEDSAVYLCASSLDQLAGGTDTQYFGPGTRLTVL.

The chain couples TRBV5-1 to TRBJ2-3, with 11 bases matching TRBD2. CDR1 is SGHRS and CDR2 is YFSETQ in the germline V gene. Trimming at V came to 3 bases and at J to 5 bases, leaving 17 bases not matched to a gene. CDR3 length equals 19 residues. For the CDR3, the DNA is TGCGCCAGCAGCTCAAGACCTGGGACTAGCGGTATGGGGGGAGATACGCAGTATTTT. Amino acids: CASSSRPGTSGMGGDTQYF.

In this sample, this clone turned up a few times. The V call is TRBV27, the J call TRBJ2-1; unclear D gene. Trimming left V 2 bases short and J 0 bases short, with 11 bases between. CDR3 size: 16 residues. CDR1 is MNHEY and CDR2 is SMNVEV in the germline V gene (reference sequence). CDR3 nucleotide sequence: TGTGCCAGCAGTTTACGTCTGAGTTCCTCCTACAATGAGCAGTTCTTC. Its protein product is CASSLRLSSSYNEQFF.

This clone showed up many times. The CDR3 nucleotides are TGTGCCAGCAGTTTATGGACTAGCGGGAGGTTCGAGCAGTACTTC. This sequence encodes CASSLWTSGRFEQYF. This rearrangement joins TRBV28 to TRBJ2-7; 13 bases map to TRBD2. The V gene end was trimmed by 0 bases and the J gene end by 6 bases; junction bases not matched to a gene: 2. CDR3 size: 15 residues. Germline loops: CDR1 MDHEN, CDR2 SYDVKM. Full variable domain (outside the CDR3, taken from reference TRBV28 and TRBJ2-7): DVKVTQSSRYLVKRTGEKVFLECVQDMDHENMFWYRQDPGLGLRLIYFSYDVKMKEKGDIPEGYSVSREKKERFSLILESASTNQTSMYLCASSLWTSGRFEQYFGPGTRLTVT.

The V and J genes are TRBV14 and TRBJ1-1; TRBD1 aligns across 8 bases. V lost 6 bases and J lost 4; bases outside the gene matches: 13. In germline, CDR1 is SGHDN, CDR2 FVKESK. CDR3 size: 16 residues. CDR3 sequence (DNA): TGTGCCAGCAGTCAGGGACAGGCTTATTGGGGCACTGAAGCTTTCTTT. Translated, it gives CASSQGQAYWGTEAFF.

The chain has TRBV27 and TRBJ1-4; 12 nucleotides agree with TRBD1. The J segment lost 10 bases and the V segment lost 5 bases, leaving 11 bases of the junction unmatched. The germline gives CDR1 MNHEY, CDR2 SMNVEV (reference sequence). This CDR3 is built from 16 residues. The CDR3 spells CASSHRAGQGAGKLFF. The DNA for the CDR3 is TGTGCCAGCAGTCACCGTGCGGGACAGGGGGCAGGAAAACTGTTTTTT. The entire variable domain, with the rest obtained from reference TRBV27 and TRBJ1-4, is as follows: EAQVTQNPRYLITVTGKKLTVTCSQNMNHEYMSWYRQDPGLGLRQIYYSMNVEVTDKGDVPEGYKVSRKEKRNFPLILESPSPNQTSLYFCASSHRAGQGAGKLFFGSGTQLSVL.

Here the CDR3 DNA reads TGTGCCAGCAGCTTAGCGGGTCCTCCGTACGAGCAGTACTTC. Protein product: CASSLAGPPYEQYF. The rearrangement links TRBV7-2 to TRBJ2-7; no reliable D call. Germline V CDR1 and CDR2: SGHTA, FQGNSA. CDR3 length: 14 amino acids. V was trimmed by 0 bases and J by 4 bases, leaving 10 bases between them.

The V call is TRBV6-6, the J call TRBJ1-2, with TRBD1 identical over 7 bases. V was pared by 5 bases and J by 8 bases, with 8 bases of the junction left unmatched. The CDR3 sequence is 13 residues long. Germline CDR1 is MNHNY and CDR2 is SVGAGI (reference sequence). The CDR3 loop is CASSPQGRGGYTF. For the CDR3, the DNA is TGTGCCAGCAGTCCACAGGGGAGAGGGGGCTACACCTTC.

The rearrangement joins TRBV7-9 to TRBJ2-7, with D perhaps matching TRBD1 (6 bases). Germline V CDR1 and CDR2: SEHNR, FQNEAQ (reference sequence). The V end lost 4 bases, the J end lost 3 bases, and 10 bases lay between the germline ends. The CDR3 loop spans 13 amino acids. This CDR3 reads CASSYTGFYEQYF. Here the CDR3 DNA reads TGTGCCAGCAGCTATACAGGGTTCTACGAGCAGTACTTC.

V gene TRBV6-1 combines with J gene TRBJ1-2; the D gene is possibly TRBD1 (6 bases). V lost 4 bases and J 4 bases, leaving 13 bases between the germline ends. Germline CDR1 and CDR2: MNHNS and SASEGT. This CDR3 contains 14 residues. DNA for the CDR3: TGTGCCAGCAGTGCCTTACAGGGCAGCTATGGCTACACCTTC. Translation gives CASSALQGSYGYTF.

This clone has just a few counts. This chain joins TRBV7-3 and TRBJ2-3, with 13 bases matching TRBD2. The CDR3 covers 18 residues. Germline V CDR1 and CDR2: SGHTA, FQGTGA. V trimming: 7 bases; J trimming: 0 bases; junction bases outside the gene matches: 10. CDR3 sequence: CASNRLAGGRTSTDTQYF. In nucleotides, the CDR3 is TGTGCCAGCAACCGACTAGCGGGAGGCCGAACTAGCACAGATACGCAGTATTTT.

The V call is TRBV19, the J call TRBJ2-6; D is undetermined. Germline V gene lookup returns CDR1 LNHDA and CDR2 SQIVND (reference sequence). V was trimmed by 5 bases and J by 0 bases, leaving 11 bases between them. This CDR3 region has 16 residues. CDR3 bases: TGTGCCAGTAGTCAAACCGGCAGCTCTGGGGCCAACGTCCTGACTTTC. Amino acids: CASSQTGSSGANVLTF.

This clone was observed at least ten times. Other DNA sequences from this sample encode an identical CDR3 as well. Written as DNA, the CDR3 is TGTGCCAGCAGCTTAGGGGGACAGGCTAACACCGGGGAGCTGTTTTTT. Amino acids: CASSLGGQANTGELFF. V usage is TRBV7-2 and J usage is TRBJ2-2, with 8 positions matching TRBD1. Germline lookup yields CDR1 SGHTA and CDR2 FQGNSA. The CDR3 consists of 16 residues. The junction had 3 bases not matched to a gene; V was cut back by 1 base and J by 2 bases.

The chain links TRBV5-1 to TRBJ2-2; the match to TRBD2 covers 7 bases. The CDR3 has 17 residues. Unmatched junction bases numbered 12, after V lost 6 bases and J lost 1 base. Germline V CDR1 and CDR2: SGHRS, YFSETQ. CDR3 amino acids: CASKALAGVGNTGELFF. The CDR3 DNA reads TGCGCCAGCAAGGCGTTGGCGGGAGTCGGGAACACCGGGGAGCTGTTTTTT.

The table lists this clone with a few counts. This rearrangement joins TRBV7-2 to TRBJ1-1; D possibly corresponds to TRBD1 (5 bases). Trimming took off 4 bases at V and 3 bases at J, with 9 bases between the two ends. This CDR3 comprises 13 residues. Germline CDR1 and CDR2: SGHTA and FQGNSA. CDR3 DNA: TGTGCCAGCAGCTGGCAGGGCTACACTGAAGCTTTCTTT. Protein: CASSWQGYTEAFF.